These 19 T cell receptor beta chains originate from one sample sequenced in a study of control samples from healthy donors and cancer patients (dated by TCRdb to 2018 to 2021). The library was obtained by the immunoSEQ multiplex PCR assay. TCRdb took over this immuneACCESS table, retaining in-frame rearrangements with V and J assigned. Such tables are incomplete; in checked studies, under half of the missing clones stem from an unresolved V gene, and the remainder is unexplained. This sample holds 180,000 or so clones; around 95% were observed only once. Of the sample, 4.1% falls within the top ten clones. What was sequenced was blood. Receptors were obtained from an older woman in good health.

V gene TRBV18 combines with J gene TRBJ1-4; D remains ambiguous. The germline V gene has CDR1 KGHSH and CDR2 LQKENI. V lost 3 bases and J 5 bases, leaving 16 bases between the germline ends. The CDR3 sequence is 16 residues long. The CDR3 spells CASSPPGRAENEKLFF. CDR3 DNA: TGTGCCAGCTCACCCCCCGGTCGGGCAGAAAATGAAAAACTGTTTTTT.

The chain has TRBV7-2 and TRBJ2-1; D unclear. Germline loops: CDR1 SGHTA, CDR2 FQGNSA. Between the trimmed V and J ends, which lost 5 bases and 2 bases, there was a span of 22 bases. The CDR3 extends over 18 amino acids. The CDR3 bases are TGTGCCAGCAGCCCCGAAACCCCCGCTCAAATACCCTACAATGAGCAGTTCTTC. This gives the protein CASSPETPAQIPYNEQFF.

This rearrangement joins TRBV3-1 (or the pseudogene TRBV3-2) to TRBJ2-4, with 10 bases identical to TRBD2. J gave up 1 base and V 0 bases, and 12 bases lay outside the gene matches. Per the germline V gene, CDR1 is LGHDT and CDR2 is YNNKEL (reference sequence). The CDR3 runs 20 residues. DNA for the CDR3: TGTGCCAGCAGCCAAGAACCCAGCGGGGGGGCGAAAGTGGCCAAAAACATTCAGTACTTC. It encodes CASSQEPSGGAKVAKNIQYF.

The gene calls are TRBV1 and TRBJ2-2; the table's TRBD2 call for D was not verified on the DNA. TRBV1 is listed as a pseudogene. CDR3 length equals 20 residues. CDR3 nucleotide sequence: TGCACCAGCAGCCAGACCGAACTTCACCGGGGGGCTGAGAGCACCGGGGAGCTGTTTTTT. This encodes CTSSQTELHRGAESTGELFF.

The chain has TRBV6-2 or TRBV6-3 and TRBJ2-5; D possibly corresponds to TRBD2 (7 bases). This CDR3 comprises 16 residues. V shed 6 bases and J shed 5 bases, with 22 bases lying between them. Germline V gene lookup returns CDR1 MNHEY and CDR2 SVGEGT. The CDR3 nucleotides read TGTGCCAGCAGCAAGCGTTGGGGGGGGCGGATTGAGACCCAGTACTTC. Translated, it gives CASSKRWGGRIETQYF.

This clone was observed a few times. The V gene is TRBV2, the J gene TRBJ1-2; the D gene is possibly TRBD1 (5 bases). This CDR3 is 11 amino acids long. Deletions cut 8 bases from V and 5 bases from J, with 9 bases between. Germline loops: CDR1 SNHLY, CDR2 FYNNEI. CDR3 sequence reads: CASRQQYGYTF. CDR3 DNA sequence: TGTGCCAGCCGACAGCAATATGGCTACACCTTC.

This clone was found a few times. The chain combines TRBV7-2 with TRBJ1-1; 11 nucleotides agree with TRBD1. CDR3 size: 17 residues. V dropped 3 bases and J dropped 5; count of bases not matched to a gene: 11. Germline values: CDR1 SGHTA, CDR2 FQGNSA. The CDR3 spells CASSLGGTGGFWTEAFF. The CDR3 DNA reads TGTGCCAGCAGCTTGGGGGGGACAGGGGGATTTTGGACTGAAGCTTTCTTT.

The J gene is TRBJ1-4, the V gene TRBV11-2; 7 bases agree with TRBD1. The length of the CDR3 is 14 residues. Germline V CDR1 and CDR2: SGHAT, FQNNGV. J gave up 4 bases and V 6 bases, and 5 bases lay outside the gene matches. In DNA, the CDR3 is TGTGCCAGCAGTCCGGGACAGAATAATGAAAAACTGTTTTTT. The encoded protein is CASSPGQNNEKLFF.

This clone was counted a single time. The J gene is TRBJ2-1, the V gene TRBV19; 10 positions agree with TRBD2. This CDR3 comprises 16 residues. Germline V gene lookup returns CDR1 LNHDA and CDR2 SQIVND (reference sequence). Germline trimming cut 3 bases from V and 4 bases from J; bases unmatched to any gene: 6. In DNA form, the CDR3 reads TGTGCCAGTAGTATCGAGGCTAGCGGGGGATACAATGAGCAGTTCTTC. Protein sequence: CASSIEASGGYNEQFF.

The chain has TRBV6-1 and TRBJ1-5, with 7 bases matching TRBD1. V lost 2 bases and J lost 1; bases outside the gene matches: 2. There are 15 residues in the CDR3. CDR1 and CDR2 from the germline V gene are MNHNS and SASEGT. CDR3: CASSERGRSNQPQHF. CDR3 in DNA: TGTGCCAGCAGTGAAAGGGGGCGAAGCAATCAGCCCCAGCATTTT.

For this clone: Other nucleotide sequences in the sample specify the same CDR3. The rearrangement uses TRBV5-1 and TRBJ1-3; D might be TRBD1 (6 bases). This CDR3 has 14 amino acids. Per the germline V gene, CDR1 is SGHRS and CDR2 is YFSETQ. V lost 4 bases, J lost 3 bases, and 11 bases lay in between. Here the CDR3 reads CASSPRTDGNTIYF. CDR3 DNA: TGCGCCAGCAGCCCCCGGACAGATGGAAACACCATATATTTT.

The chain combines TRBV9 with TRBJ2-3; D tentatively fits TRBD1 or TRBD2 (6 bases each). CDR3 size: 14 residues. V was pared by 6 bases and J by 4 bases, with 15 bases between. Germline V gene sequence: CDR1 SGDLS, CDR2 YYNGEE. This CDR3 reads CASTEQGRSDTQYF. CDR3 nucleotides: TGTGCCAGCACGGAGCAGGGGAGGTCAGATACGCAGTATTTT.

V usage is TRBV19 and J usage is TRBJ1-1, with TRBD1 matching over 9 bases. The trim removed 7 bases at V and 5 bases at J, leaving 5 bases unmatched. Germline V gene sequence: CDR1 LNHDA, CDR2 SQIVND (reference sequence). The CDR3 contains 13 residues. As DNA, the CDR3 is TGTGCCAGTAAAAAAGGGACAGGGACTGAAGCTTTCTTT. Protein sequence: CASKKGTGTEAFF.

J is TRBJ1-6 and V is TRBV30, with a possible D match to TRBD1 (6 bases). The germline CDR1 and CDR2 sequences are GTSNPN and SVGIG (reference sequence). The CDR3 extends over 13 amino acids. V lost 4 bases, J lost 17 bases, and 21 bases lay in between. The CDR3 spells CAWKSDTGTPIHF. The CDR3 nucleotides are TGTGCCTGGAAGTCCGACACCGGGACACCGATCCACTTT. Filled out from reference TRBV30 and TRBJ1-6, the complete variable domain reads SQTIHQWPATLVQPVGSPLSLECTVEGTSNPNLYWYRQAAGRGLQLLFYSVGIGQISSEVPQNLSASRPQDRQFILSSKKLLLSDSGFYLCAWKSDTGTPIHFGNGTRLTVT.

The chain uses TRBV5-1 and TRBJ1-3; D is unclear. Per germline, CDR1 SGHRS and CDR2 YFSETQ. This CDR3 region has 14 residues. The V gene lost 0 bases and the J gene lost 6 bases, with 10 bases spanning the gap. The CDR3 sequence is CASSLEGLENTIYF. CDR3 nucleotides: TGCGCCAGCAGCTTGGAAGGCCTTGAAAACACCATATATTTT.

V usage is TRBV4-3 and J usage is TRBJ2-1; D remains unclear. Deletions cut 1 base from V and 11 bases from J, with 9 bases between. The CDR3 is made up of 12 amino acids. From germline, CDR1 is LGHNA and CDR2 YSLEER. The CDR3 nucleotides are TGCGCCAGCAGCCAAGCGGGCAGTAAGCAGTTCTTC. Residues: CASSQAGSKQFF.

Concerning this clone itself: At the DNA level, this CDR3 is encoded by other sequences in the same sample as well. V gene TRBV2 combines with J gene TRBJ2-3; 11 nucleotides line up with TRBD2. The CDR3 is 17 amino acids. The V gene end was trimmed by 7 bases and the J gene end by 3 bases; junction bases not matched to a gene: 12. The V gene's germline CDR1 is SNHLY and CDR2 FYNNEI. The CDR3 protein is CASTGGPSGGMTDTQYF. DNA of the CDR3: TGTGCCAGCACCGGGGGTCCTAGCGGGGGGATGACAGATACGCAGTATTTT.

The rearrangement joins TRBV5-4 to TRBJ1-2, with D possibly being TRBD1 (6 bases). This CDR3 is built from 14 residues. Trimming left V 0 bases short and J 0 bases short, with 6 bases between. CDR1 SGHNT and CDR2 YYREEE come from the germline V gene (reference sequence). CDR3 amino acids: CASSLGTANYGYTF. CDR3 coding DNA: TGTGCCAGCAGCTTGGGGACAGCTAACTATGGCTACACCTTC.

V and J are TRBV30 and TRBJ2-7, with D unclear. This CDR3 contains 12 residues. Trimming stripped 1 base from V and 4 bases from J, with 8 bases between. Germline lookup yields CDR1 GTSNPN and CDR2 SVGIG (reference sequence). CDR3 in DNA: TGTGCCTGGAGTGCCTCCGGGTACGAGCAGTACTTC. Residues: CAWSASGYEQYF.